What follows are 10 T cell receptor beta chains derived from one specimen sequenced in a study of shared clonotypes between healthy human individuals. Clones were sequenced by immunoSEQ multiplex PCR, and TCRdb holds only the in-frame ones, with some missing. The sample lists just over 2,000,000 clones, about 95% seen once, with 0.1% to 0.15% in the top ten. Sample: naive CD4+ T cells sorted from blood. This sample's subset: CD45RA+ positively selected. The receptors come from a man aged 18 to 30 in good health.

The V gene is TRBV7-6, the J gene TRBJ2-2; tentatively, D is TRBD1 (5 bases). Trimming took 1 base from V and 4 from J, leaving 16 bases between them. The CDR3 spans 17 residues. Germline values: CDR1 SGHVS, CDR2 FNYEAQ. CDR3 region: CASSLVLSRVGTGELFF. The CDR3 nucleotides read TGTGCCAGCAGCTTAGTTCTTTCCAGGGTCGGCACCGGGGAGCTGTTTTTT.

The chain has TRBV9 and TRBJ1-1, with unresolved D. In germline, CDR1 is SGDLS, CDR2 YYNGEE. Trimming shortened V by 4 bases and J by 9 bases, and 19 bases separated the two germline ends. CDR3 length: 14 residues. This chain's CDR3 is CASSLDLDTTQAFF. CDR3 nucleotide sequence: TGTGCCAGCAGCCTAGACCTAGACACTACCCAAGCTTTCTTT.

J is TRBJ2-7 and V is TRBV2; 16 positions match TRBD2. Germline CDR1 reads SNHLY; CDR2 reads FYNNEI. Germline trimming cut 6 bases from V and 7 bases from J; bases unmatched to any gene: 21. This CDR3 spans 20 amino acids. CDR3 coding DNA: TGTGCCAGCAGCGGTAACCCGGGGACTAGCGGGAGGGTGACGACGGGAGAGCAGTACTTC. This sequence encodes CASSGNPGTSGRVTTGEQYF.

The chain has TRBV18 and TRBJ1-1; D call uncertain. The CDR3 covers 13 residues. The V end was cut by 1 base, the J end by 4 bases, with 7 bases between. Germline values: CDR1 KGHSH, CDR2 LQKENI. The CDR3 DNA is TGTGCCAGCTCACCACGATGGGGCACTGAAGCTTTCTTT. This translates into CASSPRWGTEAFF.

The chain's CDR3 is CASALPDSSYEQYF. The CDR3 DNA is TGCGCCAGCGCCCTCCCGGACAGTTCCTACGAGCAGTACTTC. The gene calls are TRBV5-1 and TRBJ2-7, with a weak D call TRBD1 (6 bases). This CDR3 contains 14 residues. CDR1 is SGHRS, CDR2 YFSETQ, per germline. V was trimmed by 7 bases and J by 1 base, leaving 15 bases between them. Variable domain in full (rest from reference TRBV5-1 and TRBJ2-7): KAGVTQTPRYLIKTRGQQVTLSCSPISGHRSVSWYQQTPGQGLQFLFEYFSETQRNKGNFPGRFSGRQFSNSRSEMNVSTLELGDSALYLCASALPDSSYEQYFGPGTRLTVT.

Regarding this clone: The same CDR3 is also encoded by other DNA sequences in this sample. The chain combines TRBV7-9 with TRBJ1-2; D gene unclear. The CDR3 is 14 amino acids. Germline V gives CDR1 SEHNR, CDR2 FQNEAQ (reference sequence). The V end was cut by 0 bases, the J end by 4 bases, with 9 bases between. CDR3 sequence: CASSLAGLSYGYTF. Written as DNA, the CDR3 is TGTGCCAGCAGCTTAGCAGGGCTCTCCTATGGCTACACCTTC. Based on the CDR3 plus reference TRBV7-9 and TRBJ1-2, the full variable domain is DTGVSQNPRHKITKRGQNVTFRCDPISEHNRLYWYRQTLGQGPEFLTYFQNEAQLEKSRLLSDRFSAERPKGSFSTLEIQRTEQGDSAMYLCASSLAGLSYGYTFGSGTRLTVV.

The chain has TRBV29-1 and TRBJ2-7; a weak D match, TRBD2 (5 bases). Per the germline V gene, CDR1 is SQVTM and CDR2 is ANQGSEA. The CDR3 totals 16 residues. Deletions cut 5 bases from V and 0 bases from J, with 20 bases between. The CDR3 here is CSVLLTLEATSYEQYF. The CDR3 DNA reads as TGCAGCGTTCTGCTGACGTTGGAGGCCACCTCCTACGAGCAGTACTTC.

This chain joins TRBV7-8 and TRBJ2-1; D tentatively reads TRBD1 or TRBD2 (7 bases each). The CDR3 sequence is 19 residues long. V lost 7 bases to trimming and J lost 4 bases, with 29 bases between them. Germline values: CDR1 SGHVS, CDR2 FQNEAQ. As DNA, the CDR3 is TGTGCCAGCACTGGGGGGGGACGAGAAGGGACAGTATATTACAATGAGCAGTTCTTC. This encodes CASTGGGREGTVYYNEQFF.

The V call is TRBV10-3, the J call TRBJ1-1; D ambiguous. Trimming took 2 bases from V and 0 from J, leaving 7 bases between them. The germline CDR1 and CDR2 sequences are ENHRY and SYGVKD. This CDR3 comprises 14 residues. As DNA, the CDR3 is TGTGCCATCAGTGAGCAGAGAATGAACACTGAAGCTTTCTTT. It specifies CAISEQRMNTEAFF.

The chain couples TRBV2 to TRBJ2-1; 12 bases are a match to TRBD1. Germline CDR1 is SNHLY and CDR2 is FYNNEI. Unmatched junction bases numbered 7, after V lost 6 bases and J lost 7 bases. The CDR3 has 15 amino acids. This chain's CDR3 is CASRAGTGGINEQFF. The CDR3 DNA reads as TGTGCCAGCAGGGCCGGGACAGGGGGCATAAATGAGCAGTTCTTC.